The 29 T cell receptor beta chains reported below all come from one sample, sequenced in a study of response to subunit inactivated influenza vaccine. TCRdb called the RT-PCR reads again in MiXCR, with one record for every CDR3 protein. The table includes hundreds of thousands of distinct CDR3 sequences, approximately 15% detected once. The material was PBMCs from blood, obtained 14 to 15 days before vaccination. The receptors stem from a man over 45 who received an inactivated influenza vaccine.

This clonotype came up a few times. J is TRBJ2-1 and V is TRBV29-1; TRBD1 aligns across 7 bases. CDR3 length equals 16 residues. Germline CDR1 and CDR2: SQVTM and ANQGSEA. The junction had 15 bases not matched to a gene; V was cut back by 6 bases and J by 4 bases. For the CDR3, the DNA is TGCAGCGTCCTCCTGGGGACGGGACAGAGTTACAATGAGCAGTTCTTC. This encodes CSVLLGTGQSYNEQFF.

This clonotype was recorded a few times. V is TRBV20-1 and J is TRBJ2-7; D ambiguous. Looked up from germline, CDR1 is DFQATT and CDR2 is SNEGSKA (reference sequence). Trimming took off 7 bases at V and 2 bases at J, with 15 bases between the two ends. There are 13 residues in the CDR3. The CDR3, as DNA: TGCAGTGTTGACAAATCGAATACCTACGAGCAGTACTTC. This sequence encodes CSVDKSNTYEQYF.

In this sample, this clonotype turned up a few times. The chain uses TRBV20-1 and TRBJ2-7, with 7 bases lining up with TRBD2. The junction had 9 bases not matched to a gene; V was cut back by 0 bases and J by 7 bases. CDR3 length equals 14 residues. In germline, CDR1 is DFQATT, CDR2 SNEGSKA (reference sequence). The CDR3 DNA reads TGCAGTGCTAGAGATGCGGCACTGGGAGGGGAGCAGTACTTC. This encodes CSARDAALGGEQYF.

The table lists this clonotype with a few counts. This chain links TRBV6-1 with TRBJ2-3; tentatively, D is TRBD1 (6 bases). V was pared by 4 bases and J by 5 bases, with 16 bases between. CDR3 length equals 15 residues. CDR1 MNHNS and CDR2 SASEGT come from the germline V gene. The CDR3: CASSGAWGQVDTQYF. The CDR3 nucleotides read TGTGCCAGCAGTGGAGCTTGGGGGCAGGTAGATACGCAGTATTTT.

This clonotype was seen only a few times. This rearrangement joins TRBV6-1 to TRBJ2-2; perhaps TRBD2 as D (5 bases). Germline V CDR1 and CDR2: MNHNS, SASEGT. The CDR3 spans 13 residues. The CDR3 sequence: CVIGEPNTGELFF. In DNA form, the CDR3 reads TGTGTTATCGGGGAGCCCAACACCGGGGAGCTGTTTTTT.

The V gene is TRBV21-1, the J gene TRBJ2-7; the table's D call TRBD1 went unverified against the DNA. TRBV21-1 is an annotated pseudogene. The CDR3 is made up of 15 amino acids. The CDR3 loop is CASSDRQGRSYEQYF. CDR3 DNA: TGTGCCAGCAGCGACCGACAGGGGCGCTCCTACGAGCAGTACTTC.

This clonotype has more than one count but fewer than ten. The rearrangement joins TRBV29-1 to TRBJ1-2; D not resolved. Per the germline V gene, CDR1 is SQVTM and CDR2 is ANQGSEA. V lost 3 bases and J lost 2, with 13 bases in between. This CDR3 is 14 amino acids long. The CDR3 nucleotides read TGCAGCGTTGAGGCGGAAGGGTACAACTATGGCTACACCTTC. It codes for CSVEAEGYNYGYTF.

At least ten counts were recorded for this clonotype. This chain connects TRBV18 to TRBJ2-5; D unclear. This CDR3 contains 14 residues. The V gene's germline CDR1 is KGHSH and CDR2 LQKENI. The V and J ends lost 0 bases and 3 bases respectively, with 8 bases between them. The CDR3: CASSPPTLKETQYF. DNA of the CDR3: TGTGCCAGCTCACCACCGACCTTGAAAGAGACCCAGTACTTC.

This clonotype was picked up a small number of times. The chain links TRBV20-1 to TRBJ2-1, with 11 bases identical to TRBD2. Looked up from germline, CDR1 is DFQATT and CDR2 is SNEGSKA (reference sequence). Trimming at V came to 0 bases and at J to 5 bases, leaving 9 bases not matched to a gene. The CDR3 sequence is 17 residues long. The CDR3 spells CSARDGSLAGGDNEQFF. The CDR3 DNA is TGCAGTGCTAGAGATGGGTCCTTAGCGGGAGGGGACAATGAGCAGTTCTTC.

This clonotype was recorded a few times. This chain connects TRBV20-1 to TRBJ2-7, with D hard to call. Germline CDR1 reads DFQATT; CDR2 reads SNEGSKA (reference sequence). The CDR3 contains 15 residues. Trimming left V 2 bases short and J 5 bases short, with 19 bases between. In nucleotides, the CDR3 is TGCAGTGCTAGACCACTTCGACTTGTAATGCACGAGCAGTACTTC. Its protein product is CSARPLRLVMHEQYF.

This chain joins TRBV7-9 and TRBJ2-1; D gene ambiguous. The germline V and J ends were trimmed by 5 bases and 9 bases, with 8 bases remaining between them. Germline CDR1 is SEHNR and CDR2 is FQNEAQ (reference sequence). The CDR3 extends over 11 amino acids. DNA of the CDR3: TGTGCCAGCAGCCGGAGTGCTGAGCAGTTCTTC. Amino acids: CASSRSAEQFF.

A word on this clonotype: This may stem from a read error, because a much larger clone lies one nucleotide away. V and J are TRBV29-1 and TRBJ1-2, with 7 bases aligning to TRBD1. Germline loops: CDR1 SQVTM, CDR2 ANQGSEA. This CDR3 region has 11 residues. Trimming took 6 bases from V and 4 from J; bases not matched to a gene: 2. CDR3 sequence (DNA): TGCAGCGTCTGGGACAGCTATGGCTACACCTTC. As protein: CSVWDSYGYTF.

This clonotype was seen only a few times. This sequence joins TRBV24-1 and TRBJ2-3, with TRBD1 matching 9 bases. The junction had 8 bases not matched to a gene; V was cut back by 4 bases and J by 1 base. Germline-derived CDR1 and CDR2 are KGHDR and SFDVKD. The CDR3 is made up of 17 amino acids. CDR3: CATSEKTGGWGTDTQYF. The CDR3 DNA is TGTGCCACCAGTGAGAAAACAGGGGGCTGGGGCACAGATACGCAGTATTTT.

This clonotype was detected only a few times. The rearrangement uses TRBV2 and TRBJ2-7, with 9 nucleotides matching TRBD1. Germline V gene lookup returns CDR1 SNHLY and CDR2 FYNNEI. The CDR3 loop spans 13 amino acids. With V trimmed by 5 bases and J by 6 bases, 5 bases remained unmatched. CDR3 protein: CASSTGTGTEQYF. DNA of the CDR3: TGTGCCAGCAGTACCGGGACAGGGACCGAGCAGTACTTC.

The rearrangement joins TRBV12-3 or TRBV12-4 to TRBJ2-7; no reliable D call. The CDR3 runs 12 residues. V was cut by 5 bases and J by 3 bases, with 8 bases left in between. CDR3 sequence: CASSPRLYEQYF. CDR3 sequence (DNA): TGTGCCAGCAGTCCCCGACTCTACGAGCAGTACTTC.

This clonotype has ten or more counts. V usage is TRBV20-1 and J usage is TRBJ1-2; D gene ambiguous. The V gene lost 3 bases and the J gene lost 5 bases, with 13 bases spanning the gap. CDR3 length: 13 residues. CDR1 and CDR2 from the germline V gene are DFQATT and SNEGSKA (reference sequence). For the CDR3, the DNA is TGCAGTGCTAGGCGTGACGGCGGGTATGGCTACACCTTC. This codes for CSARRDGGYGYTF.

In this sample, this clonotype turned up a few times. CDR3 coding DNA: TGTGCCTGGAGTGTAGGCCGAACGCAGTATTTT. Translated: CAWSVGRTQYF. The gene calls are TRBV30 and TRBJ2-3; D is unresolved. V was clipped by 0 bases and J by 9 bases, with 7 bases between them. Per the germline V gene, CDR1 is GTSNPN and CDR2 is SVGIG (reference sequence). The CDR3 runs to 11 residues.

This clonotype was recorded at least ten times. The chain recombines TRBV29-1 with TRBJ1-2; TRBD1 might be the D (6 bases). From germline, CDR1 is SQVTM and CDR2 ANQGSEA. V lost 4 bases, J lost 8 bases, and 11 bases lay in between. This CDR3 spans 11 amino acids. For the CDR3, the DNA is TGCAGCGTTGTAGCCGGGGGCGGCTACACCTTC. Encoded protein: CSVVAGGGYTF. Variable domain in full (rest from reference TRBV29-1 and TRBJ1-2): SAVISQKPSRDICQRGTSLTIQCQVDSQVTMMFWYRQQPGQSLTLIATANQGSEATYESGFVIDKFPISRPNLTFSTLTVSNMSPEDSSIYLCSVVAGGGYTFGSGTRLTVV.

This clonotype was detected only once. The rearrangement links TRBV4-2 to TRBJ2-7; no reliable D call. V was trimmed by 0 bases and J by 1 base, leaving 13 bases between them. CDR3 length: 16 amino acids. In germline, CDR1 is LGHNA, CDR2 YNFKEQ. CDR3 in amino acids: CASSQDVSEPSYEQYF. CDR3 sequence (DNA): TGTGCCAGCAGCCAAGATGTCTCTGAGCCTTCCTACGAGCAGTACTTC.

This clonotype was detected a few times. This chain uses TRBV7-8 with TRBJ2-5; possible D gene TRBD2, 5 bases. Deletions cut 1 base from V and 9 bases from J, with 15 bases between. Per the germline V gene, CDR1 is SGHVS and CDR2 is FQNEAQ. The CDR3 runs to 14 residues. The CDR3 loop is CASSLEIGSTAQYF. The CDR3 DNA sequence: TGTGCCAGCAGCTTAGAAATAGGGAGTACGGCCCAGTACTTC.

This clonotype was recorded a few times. Here the CDR3 reads CASSPVKSRNTGELFF. CDR3 DNA: TGTGCCAGCAGCCCCGTCAAAAGCAGAAACACCGGGGAGCTGTTTTTT. The chain joins TRBV12-3 or TRBV12-4 to TRBJ2-2; D remains unclear. V was cut by 6 bases and J by 2 bases, with 16 bases left in between. The CDR3 runs 16 residues.

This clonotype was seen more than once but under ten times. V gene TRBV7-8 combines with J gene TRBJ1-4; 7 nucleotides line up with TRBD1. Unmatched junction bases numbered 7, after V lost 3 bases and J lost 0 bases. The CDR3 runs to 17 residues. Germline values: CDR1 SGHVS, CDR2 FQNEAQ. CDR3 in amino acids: CASSFQGGLATNEKLFF. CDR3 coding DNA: TGTGCCAGCAGCTTTCAGGGGGGGCTAGCAACTAATGAAAAACTGTTTTTT.

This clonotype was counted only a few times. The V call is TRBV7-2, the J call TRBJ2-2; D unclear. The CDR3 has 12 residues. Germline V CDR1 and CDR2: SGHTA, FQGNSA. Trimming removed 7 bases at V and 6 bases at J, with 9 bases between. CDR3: CASTPDPGELFF. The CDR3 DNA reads TGTGCCAGCACCCCCGACCCCGGGGAGCTGTTTTTT.

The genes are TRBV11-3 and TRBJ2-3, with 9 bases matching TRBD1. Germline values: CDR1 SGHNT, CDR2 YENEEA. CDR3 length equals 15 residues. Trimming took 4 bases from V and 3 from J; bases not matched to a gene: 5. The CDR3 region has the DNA TGTGCCAGCAGCTCGGGACAGGGTATTACAGATACGCAGTATTTT. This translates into CASSSGQGITDTQYF.

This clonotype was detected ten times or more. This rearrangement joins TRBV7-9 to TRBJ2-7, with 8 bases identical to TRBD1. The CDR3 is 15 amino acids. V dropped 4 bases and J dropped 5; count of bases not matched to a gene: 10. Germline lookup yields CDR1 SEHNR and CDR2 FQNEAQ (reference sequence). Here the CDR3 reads CASSSYQGAFHEQYF. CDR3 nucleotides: TGTGCCAGCAGCTCTTATCAGGGGGCTTTCCACGAGCAGTACTTC.

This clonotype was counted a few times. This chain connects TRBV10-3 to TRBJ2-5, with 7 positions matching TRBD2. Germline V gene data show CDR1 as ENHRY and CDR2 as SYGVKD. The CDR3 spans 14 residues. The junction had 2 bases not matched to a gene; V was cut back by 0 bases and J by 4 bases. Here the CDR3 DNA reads TGTGCCATCAGTGAGTCAGGGAGGGGAGAGACCCAGTACTTC. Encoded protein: CAISESGRGETQYF.

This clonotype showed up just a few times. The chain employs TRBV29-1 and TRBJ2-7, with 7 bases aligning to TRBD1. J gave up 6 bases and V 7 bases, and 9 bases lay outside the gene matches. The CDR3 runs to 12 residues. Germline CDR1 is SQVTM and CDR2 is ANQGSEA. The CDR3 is CSAAGTAGEQYF. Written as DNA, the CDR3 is TGCAGCGCGGCCGGGACAGCTGGCGAGCAGTACTTC.

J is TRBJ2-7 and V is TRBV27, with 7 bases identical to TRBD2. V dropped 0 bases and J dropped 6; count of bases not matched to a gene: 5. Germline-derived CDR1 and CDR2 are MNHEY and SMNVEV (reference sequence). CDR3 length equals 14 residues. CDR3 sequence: CASSLSQAGIEQYF. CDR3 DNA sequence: TGTGCCAGCAGTTTATCGCAAGCGGGAATCGAGCAGTACTTC.

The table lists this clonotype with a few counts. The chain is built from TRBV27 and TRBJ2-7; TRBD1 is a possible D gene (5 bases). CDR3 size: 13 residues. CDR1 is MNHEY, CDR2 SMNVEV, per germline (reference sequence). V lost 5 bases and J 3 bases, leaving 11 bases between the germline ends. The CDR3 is CASSLGAHYEQYF. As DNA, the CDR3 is TGTGCCAGCAGTCTTGGGGCGCACTACGAGCAGTACTTC.